This T cell receptor beta chain was sequenced during a study of shared clonotypes between healthy human individuals. Deep-level running was used for the assay. Assay used: immunoSEQ multiplex PCR; TCRdb lists only in-frame clones, some missing. The sample includes more than 2 million clones, approximately 96% of them seen just once. Germline CDR1 reads SGHRS; CDR2 reads YFSETQ. After removal of 3 bases from V and 6 bases from J, the junction contained 10 bases not matched to a gene. The CDR3 has 15 amino acids. This chain connects TRBV5-1 to TRBJ2-7; 9 nucleotides line up with TRBD1. What was sequenced was naive CD4+ T cells sorted from blood. Subset specified: CD45RA+ positively selected. The sequence was obtained from a man aged 18 to 29 in good health. The CDR3 sequence: CASSWEGQGMGEQYF. CDR3 in DNA: TGCGCCAGCAGCTGGGAGGGACAGGGAATGGGCGAGCAGTACTTC.